Reported below is one TCR beta chain. The data derive from a study of blood T cell repertoires in COVID-19. Germline values: CDR1 LNHDA, CDR2 SQIVND (reference sequence). The CDR3 totals 15 residues. Trimming left V 3 bases short and J 6 bases short, with 15 bases between. Profiled with immunoSEQ multiplex PCR; TCRdb holds only in-frame clones, not every one. Of about 480,000 clones listed, approximately 88% are singletons. This clonotype originated in a woman aged 40 to 49 who had recovered from COVID-19. The V and J genes are TRBV19 and TRBJ1-5; a possible D gene is TRBD1 (6 bases). The sequenced material came from PBMCs or T cells enriched from blood (not recorded which). For the CDR3, the DNA is TGTGCCAGTAGTATTGGGGGCAGGGACCCTCAGCCCCAGCATTTT. Protein product: CASSIGGRDPQPQHF.